This TCR beta chain was recovered during a study of blood T cell repertoires in COVID-19. CDR1 MNHNS and CDR2 SASEGT come from the germline V gene. The CDR3 extends over 16 amino acids. The ends were cut back, 1 base at V and 6 bases at J, with 16 bases in the middle. Sequencing used immunoSEQ multiplex PCR; TCRdb keeps in-frame clones, though not all of them. The sample lists roughly 85,000 clones, roughly 85% occurring once. The chain couples TRBV6-1 to TRBJ1-5, with a possible D match to TRBD1 (5 bases). Input material: peripheral blood. The sequence was obtained from a middle-aged man with active or convalescent COVID-19. CDR3 nucleotide sequence: TGTGCCAGCAGTGAAGGTGGGTCAGGGTTTGGTCAGCCCCAGCATTTT. It codes for CASSEGGSGFGQPQHF.